This TCR beta chain stems from a study of blood T cell repertoires in COVID-19. Study-level information: Samples came from the United States, Italy and Spain, spanning acute and convalescent COVID-19. From T cells, B-cell-depleted T cells, or PBMCs came the material, which was cDNA or gDNA.

In the study's own analysis: Amplification with reference gene primers provided the estimates of nucleated cell counts. Sequencing used immunoSEQ multiplex PCR; TCRdb keeps in-frame clones, though not all of them. V, J and clone size reflect that table, while D and trimming were determined from the DNA. Of some 200,000 clones in the sample, 84% were seen once. The receptor's source is a man aged 50 or older with active or convalescent COVID-19. Sequenced: peripheral blood.

The DNA for the CDR3 is TGTGCCAGCAGCGCCGTTATGGTCGGGGGAGAAATGGAAGCTTTCTTT. Protein: CASSAVMVGGEMEAFF. This sequence joins TRBV5-4 and TRBJ1-1; tentatively, D is TRBD1 (5 bases). CDR1 SGHNT and CDR2 YYREEE come from the germline V gene (reference sequence). With 4 bases removed from V and 8 bases from J, the gap between germline ends came to 24 bases. CDR3 length: 16 amino acids.